Shown below are 14 T cell receptor beta chains from a single sample sequenced in a study of cytomegalovirus exposure and HLA in healthy donors. Clones were sequenced by immunoSEQ multiplex PCR, and TCRdb holds only the in-frame ones, with some missing. The sample has some 250,000 clones, nearly 90% seen once. The sample comprised PBMCs. The receptors shown here come from a woman between 18 and 29 years old in good health and CMV-seronegative.

This chain uses TRBV5-1 with TRBJ1-1, with D hard to call. V was trimmed by 0 bases and J by 1 base, leaving 4 bases between them. The CDR3 has 13 amino acids. Germline assignment: CDR1 SGHRS and CDR2 YFSETQ. The CDR3 DNA reads TGCGCCAGCAGCTTGGACACGAACACTGAAGCTTTCTTT. Its protein is CASSLDTNTEAFF.

This clone was observed a few times. The V gene is TRBV15, the J gene TRBJ2-7; TRBD1 agrees at 8 bases. Per the germline V gene, CDR1 is LNHNV and CDR2 is YYDKDF (reference sequence). V shed 1 base and J 7 bases; nucleotides not matched to a gene: 6. The CDR3 sequence is 14 residues long. The CDR3, as DNA: TGTGCCACCAGCAGAGGCTGGACAGGGAATGAGCAGTACTTC. This sequence encodes CATSRGWTGNEQYF.

V and J are TRBV5-8 and TRBJ1-1; 7 positions agree with TRBD1. CDR3 length: 15 residues. V shed 4 bases, J shed 1 base, and the junction held 7 bases outside the gene matches. Germline values: CDR1 SGHTS, CDR2 YDEGEE. CDR3 nucleotide sequence: TGTGCCAGCAGCCCTAAACAGGGGAAGAACACTGAAGCTTTCTTT. Amino acids: CASSPKQGKNTEAFF.

This chain links TRBV7-8 with TRBJ2-1, with D possibly being TRBD1 (5 bases). The CDR3 length is 15 residues. Germline CDR1 is SGHVS and CDR2 is FQNEAQ. Trimming removed 1 base at V and 6 bases at J, with 13 bases between. The chain's CDR3 is CASSLDGTGINEQFF. In nucleotides, the CDR3 is TGTGCCAGCAGCTTAGATGGTACAGGTATCAATGAGCAGTTCTTC.

The rearrangement links TRBV7-3 to TRBJ2-2; D uncertain. The CDR3 totals 15 residues. Trimming removed 5 bases from V and 0 bases from J, with 10 bases in between. CDR1 and CDR2 from the germline V gene are SGHTA and FQGTGA. Here the CDR3 reads CASSLGLSNTGELFF. Written as DNA, the CDR3 is TGTGCCAGCAGCCTAGGTCTTTCGAACACCGGGGAGCTGTTTTTT.

J is TRBJ2-7 and V is TRBV2; D is perhaps TRBD1 (6 bases). The CDR3 is 13 residues long. Trimming cost V 6 bases and J 6 bases, with 15 bases left between them. Germline V gene lookup returns CDR1 SNHLY and CDR2 FYNNEI. This chain's CDR3 is CASSPRTDSEQYF. CDR3 coding DNA: TGTGCCAGCAGCCCCCGGACAGATAGCGAGCAGTACTTC.

The chain uses TRBV7-2 and TRBJ1-5; the match to TRBD1 covers 9 bases. With V trimmed by 8 bases and J by 5 bases, 4 bases remained unmatched. This CDR3 is 13 amino acids long. CDR1 is SGHTA and CDR2 is FQGNSA in the germline V gene. CDR3 sequence: CASGRQGDQPQHF. CDR3 DNA sequence: TGTGCCAGCGGAAGACAGGGGGATCAGCCCCAGCATTTT.

This rearrangement joins TRBV6-1 to TRBJ2-5; 7 bases match TRBD2. The germline V gene encodes CDR1 MNHNS and CDR2 SASEGT. J gave up 5 bases and V 5 bases, and 11 bases lay outside the gene matches. The CDR3 contains 15 residues. CDR3 residues: CASSTREGGGETQYF. The CDR3 DNA reads TGTGCCAGCAGTACTAGGGAGGGAGGCGGTGAGACCCAGTACTTC.

The chain is built from TRBV5-1 and TRBJ2-3; the match to TRBD2 covers 8 bases. This CDR3 has 17 amino acids. Trimming cost V 4 bases and J 0 bases; bases outside gene matches: 10. CDR1 is SGHRS, CDR2 YFSETQ, per germline. This chain's CDR3 is CASSNNRGGPSTDTQYF. CDR3 sequence (DNA): TGCGCCAGCAGCAACAATCGGGGGGGTCCTAGCACAGATACGCAGTATTTT.

This clone was detected only once. The chain recombines TRBV10-3 with TRBJ1-1; weak D call: TRBD1 (6 bases). The V gene's germline CDR1 is ENHRY and CDR2 SYGVKD. V lost 8 bases to trimming and J lost 1 base, with 17 bases between them. The CDR3 extends over 15 amino acids. Here the CDR3 DNA reads TGTGCCATCCGGGGCGGGGGCGGCGGGAACACTGAAGCTTTCTTT. It yields the protein CAIRGGGGGNTEAFF.

The chain recombines TRBV6-4 with TRBJ1-6; D perhaps matches TRBD1 (5 bases). The CDR3 sequence is 16 residues long. Per the germline V gene, CDR1 is MRHNA and CDR2 is SNTAGT. V lost 2 bases, J lost 9 bases, and 17 bases lay in between. Here the CDR3 reads CASSDNRQLQGSPLHF. CDR3 nucleotide sequence: TGTGCCAGCAGTGACAACCGTCAGCTCCAGGGTTCACCCCTCCACTTT.

J is TRBJ2-7 and V is TRBV14; TRBD1 is a possible D gene (6 bases). CDR1 SGHDN and CDR2 FVKESK come from the germline V gene. The CDR3 is made up of 16 amino acids. V gave up 3 bases and J gave up 5 bases, with 20 bases separating them. The CDR3 DNA follows: TGTGCCAGCAGCCACCCGAGACAGGCCGGGCGGGACGAGCAGTACTTC. It yields the protein CASSHPRQAGRDEQYF.

The rearrangement uses TRBV6-4 and TRBJ2-3; 7 bases align to TRBD1. Unmatched junction bases numbered 7, after V lost 4 bases and J lost 3 bases. This CDR3 is built from 15 residues. The germline V gene encodes CDR1 MRHNA and CDR2 SNTAGT. The CDR3 protein is CASSAAGTATDTQYF. DNA for the CDR3: TGTGCCAGCAGTGCGGCCGGGACAGCTACAGATACGCAGTATTTT.

The CDR3 coding sequence is TGTGCCAGCAGGGGCGGGGGTACCGGGGAGCTGTTTTTT. As protein: CASRGGGTGELFF. The chain carries TRBV7-6 and TRBJ2-2; 7 bases are shared with TRBD2. The germline V gene has CDR1 SGHVS and CDR2 FNYEAQ. CDR3 length: 13 residues. V gave up 6 bases and J gave up 5 bases; unmatched junction bases: 3.